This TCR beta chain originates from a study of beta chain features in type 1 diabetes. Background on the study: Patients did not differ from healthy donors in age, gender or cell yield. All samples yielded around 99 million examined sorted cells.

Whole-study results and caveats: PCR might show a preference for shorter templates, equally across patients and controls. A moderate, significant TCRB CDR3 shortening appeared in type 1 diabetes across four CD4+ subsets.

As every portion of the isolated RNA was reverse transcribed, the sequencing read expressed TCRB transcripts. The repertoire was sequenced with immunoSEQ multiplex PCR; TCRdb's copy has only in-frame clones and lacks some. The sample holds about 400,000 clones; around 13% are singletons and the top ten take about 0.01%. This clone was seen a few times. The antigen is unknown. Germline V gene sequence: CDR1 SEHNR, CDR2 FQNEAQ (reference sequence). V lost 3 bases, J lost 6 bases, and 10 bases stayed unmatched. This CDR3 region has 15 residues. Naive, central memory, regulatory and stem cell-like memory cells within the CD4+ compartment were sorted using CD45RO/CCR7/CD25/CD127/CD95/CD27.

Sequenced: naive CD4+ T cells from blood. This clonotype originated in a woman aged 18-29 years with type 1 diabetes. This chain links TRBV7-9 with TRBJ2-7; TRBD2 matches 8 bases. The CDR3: CASSLRGGILGEQYF. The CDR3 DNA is TGTGCCAGCAGCTTGCGCGGGGGGATCCTTGGCGAGCAGTACTTC.